The entry below gives a single TCR beta chain sequence along with its context. What it recognizes is unknown. This record belongs to a study of T cell repertoires in cytomegalovirus infection. For the study at large: Well-studied HLA-B-restricted CMV epitopes were used in the study alongside recently identified HLA-C-restricted ones. Carrying CMV and the relevant HLA type showed in public TCR beta signatures.

One entry per CDR3 protein results from TCRdb running MiXCR on the reads. In the table there are approximately 120,000 distinct CDR3 sequences, more than 25% of which are singletons. The CDR3 has 15 residues. The V end lost 3 bases, the J end lost 7 bases, and 16 bases lay between the germline ends. CDR1 is LNHNV, CDR2 YYDKDF, per germline (reference sequence). Findings and limits, study-wide: Using cumulative public TCR beta family frequency, the authors identified those who carried CMV together with the relevant HLA. HLA-C-restricted CMV clonotypes gave the most frequent clonotype in two of eight donors.

The chain has TRBV15 and TRBJ1-5; TRBD1 is a possible D gene (6 bases). Sequencing was performed on CD8+ T cells from cultured PBMCs, taken from culture after CMV antigen stimulation. This TCR derives from a human donor in good health (CMV status not recorded). Some clones in this sample may be carry-over from other donors' samples. Here the CDR3 reads CATSRDNRVRQPQHF. CDR3 DNA sequence: TGTGCCACCAGCAGGGATAACAGGGTTAGACAGCCCCAGCATTTT.